These 30 T cell receptor beta chains originate from one sample sequenced in a study of a mutant IDH1 vaccine in newly diagnosed glioma. The time point here: baseline, week 1 (first vaccination visit). Stated treatment: pre-vaccination baseline after standard-of-care therapy. The table came from immunoSEQ multiplex PCR; TCRdb's copy has only in-frame clones and leaves some out. This sample yields roughly 38,000 clones, of which under 80% are seen a single time; just over 9% belongs to the top ten. Specimen: PBMCs, collected from a glioma patient treated with radiotherapy, temozolomide or both. These TCRs come from a man aged 40-55 years with glioma. Some clones in this sample may be carry-over from other donors' samples.

V usage is TRBV19 and J usage is TRBJ2-5, with 8 bases identical to TRBD1. Germline V gene lookup returns CDR1 LNHDA and CDR2 SQIVND (reference sequence). V gave up 4 bases and J gave up 5 bases; unmatched junction bases: 6. This CDR3 spans 14 amino acids. The CDR3 is CASSKGQGGETQYF. CDR3 coding DNA: TGTGCCAGTAGTAAAGGACAGGGTGGGGAGACCCAGTACTTC.

This chain uses TRBV25-1 with TRBJ2-7; 9 bases match TRBD1. V lost 3 bases and J lost 5; bases outside the gene matches: 5. Per germline, CDR1 MGHDK and CDR2 SYGVNS. CDR3 length: 14 residues. Here the CDR3 reads CASSDTGTGNEQYF. The CDR3, as DNA: TGTGCCAGCAGTGATACCGGGACAGGGAACGAGCAGTACTTC.

The genes are TRBV5-1 and TRBJ2-3; 10 bases are a match to TRBD2. The V gene end was trimmed by 3 bases and the J gene end by 11 bases; junction bases not matched to a gene: 18. The CDR3 contains 17 residues. Germline-derived CDR1 and CDR2 are SGHRS and YFSETQ. The CDR3 sequence: CASSSGQALAGRERQYF. CDR3 bases: TGCGCCAGCAGCTCCGGACAGGCACTAGCGGGGAGGGAACGGCAGTATTTT. Combining the CDR3 with reference TRBV5-1 and TRBJ2-3 gives the whole variable domain KAGVTQTPRYLIKTRGQQVTLSCSPISGHRSVSWYQQTPGQGLQFLFEYFSETQRNKGNFPGRFSGRQFSNSRSEMNVSTLELGDSALYLCASSSGQALAGRERQYFGPGTRLTVL.

CDR3 DNA sequence: TGTGCCAGCAGCTTGAGTCCCTGGGCTCCCATAGATAACAATCAGCCCCAGCATTTT. It specifies CASSLSPWAPIDNNQPQHF. The J gene is TRBJ1-5, the V gene TRBV5-6; no clear D. Germline loops: CDR1 SGHDT, CDR2 YYEEEE. The length of the CDR3 is 19 residues. Deletions cut 1 base from V and 3 bases from J, with 23 bases between.

This clone was seen only a few times. The V gene is TRBV6-4, the J gene TRBJ2-1, with 15 bases aligning to TRBD2. Germline V gives CDR1 MRHNA, CDR2 SNTAGT. The CDR3 runs 15 residues. V shed 4 bases, J shed 8 bases, and the junction held 3 bases outside the gene matches. The CDR3 here is CASSAGLAGGHEQFF. Written as DNA, the CDR3 is TGTGCCAGCAGTGCGGGACTAGCGGGGGGCCATGAGCAGTTCTTC.

In its sample, this clone was seen once. The rearrangement joins TRBV5-4 to TRBJ2-2; D might be TRBD2 (5 bases). The CDR3 totals 14 residues. V was cut by 0 bases and J by 7 bases, with 10 bases left in between. Germline assignment: CDR1 SGHNT and CDR2 YYREEE (reference sequence). The CDR3 bases are TGTGCCAGCAGCTTGGCGTTGGCGGGCGGGGAGCTGTTTTTT. Translation gives CASSLALAGGELFF.

The CDR3 sequence is CASSSPGQIPYGYTF. The CDR3 DNA is TGTGCCAGCAGTTCCCCGGGGCAGATACCTTATGGCTACACCTTC. This rearrangement joins TRBV28 to TRBJ1-2, with D possibly being TRBD1 (5 bases). CDR3 length: 15 amino acids. Germline CDR1 is MDHEN and CDR2 is SYDVKM. Trimming took off 4 bases at V and 5 bases at J, with 17 bases between the two ends.

This clone occurred once. V and J are TRBV9 and TRBJ2-3, with unresolved D. CDR1 is SGDLS, CDR2 YYNGEE, per germline. CDR3 length: 14 amino acids. V was clipped by 2 bases and J by 0 bases, with 7 bases between them. The CDR3 DNA reads as TGTGCCAGCAGCGTCCTCTGGAGCACAGATACGCAGTATTTT. This gives the protein CASSVLWSTDTQYF.

This rearrangement joins TRBV18 to TRBJ2-7; D gene ambiguous. The CDR3 is made up of 14 amino acids. The V and J ends lost 2 bases and 6 bases respectively, with 14 bases between them. CDR1 is KGHSH, CDR2 LQKENI, per germline. The CDR3 DNA follows: TGTGCCAGCTCACCAGAGCGTGTCAGAACCGAGCAGTACTTC. It translates to CASSPERVRTEQYF.

The J gene is TRBJ2-2, the V gene TRBV30, with TRBD1 matching over 10 bases. This CDR3 is 13 amino acids long. The V segment lost 7 bases and the J segment 6 bases; nucleotides outside the gene matches: 5. Germline V gene sequence: CDR1 GTSNPN, CDR2 SVGIG (reference sequence). The DNA of the CDR3 is TGTGCCTACGACAGGGGGCAGGCCGGGGAGCTGTTTTTT. Its protein is CAYDRGQAGELFF.

This chain uses TRBV11-1 with TRBJ1-4; D remains ambiguous. Germline V gene data show CDR1 as SGHAT and CDR2 as FQDESV (reference sequence). The CDR3 spans 16 residues. V lost 5 bases, J lost 0 bases, and 13 bases lay in between. CDR3 in amino acids: CASSPGRLATNEKLFF. The CDR3 DNA follows: TGTGCCAGCAGCCCCGGACGTCTTGCAACTAATGAAAAACTGTTTTTT.

The table lists this clone with a few counts. This chain connects TRBV28 to TRBJ1-5; the D gene is possibly TRBD1 (5 bases). CDR3 length: 15 amino acids. The germline V gene has CDR1 MDHEN and CDR2 SYDVKM. V shed 3 bases and J shed 2 bases, with 11 bases lying between them. CDR3 in DNA: TGTGCCAGCAGTTTTTGGGGGGACCGCAATCAGCCCCAGCATTTT. Its translation is CASSFWGDRNQPQHF.

J is TRBJ2-5 and V is TRBV2; 8 bases are a match to TRBD1. CDR3 size: 13 residues. Per germline, CDR1 SNHLY and CDR2 FYNNEI. J lost 5 bases, V lost 6 bases, and 5 bases had no gene match. Here the CDR3 DNA reads TGTGCCAGCAGGTCGACAGGGGAGGAGACCCAGTACTTC. Translating gives CASRSTGEETQYF.

The chain combines TRBV30 with TRBJ2-1; 9 bases map to TRBD1. From germline, CDR1 is GTSNPN and CDR2 SVGIG (reference sequence). This CDR3 is 12 amino acids long. The CDR3 here is CVLGTGYNEQFF. CDR3 nucleotides: TGTGTTCTGGGGACAGGGTACAATGAGCAGTTCTTC.

The sample holds one count of this clone. The chain links TRBV20-1 to TRBJ2-5, with 7 bases that match TRBD1. Germline V gene data show CDR1 as DFQATT and CDR2 as SNEGSKA (reference sequence). The CDR3 runs to 11 residues. Trimming at V came to 7 bases and at J to 3 bases, leaving 2 bases not matched to a gene. The DNA for the CDR3 is TGCAGTGTTCAGGGGGAAGAGACCCAGTACTTC. This gives the protein CSVQGEETQYF.

This rearrangement joins TRBV7-9 to TRBJ2-3; D is unclear. Germline V gene lookup returns CDR1 SEHNR and CDR2 FQNEAQ (reference sequence). Trimming shortened V by 6 bases and J by 6 bases, and 7 bases separated the two germline ends. The CDR3 totals 11 residues. The CDR3 DNA sequence: TGTGCCAGCAGGTCCGGGGATACGCAGTATTTT. It yields the protein CASRSGDTQYF.

CDR3 in amino acids: CASSVGLAGETQYF. CDR3 nucleotide sequence: TGTGCCAGCAGCGTAGGACTAGCGGGGGAGACCCAGTACTTC. The V call is TRBV9, the J call TRBJ2-5, with 11 nucleotides matching TRBD2. The CDR3 sequence is 14 residues long. After removal of 0 bases from V and 5 bases from J, the junction contained 0 bases not matched to a gene. Germline-derived CDR1 and CDR2 are SGDLS and YYNGEE.

This clone was counted once. The chain employs TRBV7-2 and TRBJ2-2; possible D gene TRBD1, 5 bases. The germline V gene encodes CDR1 SGHTA and CDR2 FQGNSA. Trimming removed 5 bases from V and 6 bases from J, with 10 bases in between. The CDR3 runs 13 residues. CDR3 loop: CASSIQGAGELFF. The CDR3 bases are TGTGCCAGCAGCATTCAGGGCGCCGGGGAGCTGTTTTTT.

The chain combines TRBV10-2 with TRBJ2-7; D possibly corresponds to TRBD1 (6 bases). CDR3 length equals 14 residues. CDR1 is WSHSY, CDR2 SAAADI, per germline. Trimming removed 5 bases from V and 4 bases from J, with 15 bases in between. CDR3 residues: CASSNMGTPYEQYF. In DNA, the CDR3 is TGCGCCAGCAGTAATATGGGGACACCATACGAGCAGTACTTC.

The V gene is TRBV2, the J gene TRBJ2-5, with D tentatively TRBD1 or TRBD2 (6 bases each). The CDR3 is made up of 15 amino acids. Trimming removed 7 bases from V and 3 bases from J, with 18 bases in between. Germline V lookup: CDR1 SNHLY, CDR2 FYNNEI. The CDR3 bases are TGTGCCAGCATTCGATCCTCCGGGGGCGAAGAGACCCAGTACTTC. Protein sequence: CASIRSSGGEETQYF.

The rearrangement uses TRBV11-2 and TRBJ1-5; the D gene is possibly TRBD1 (6 bases). Germline values: CDR1 SGHAT, CDR2 FQNNGV. V gave up 5 bases and J gave up 3 bases, with 14 bases separating them. The CDR3 is made up of 15 amino acids. The CDR3: CASSKEGGFNQPQHF. DNA for the CDR3: TGTGCCAGCAGCAAAGAGGGGGGGTTCAATCAGCCCCAGCATTTT. The whole variable domain, filled in from reference TRBV11-2 and TRBJ1-5, reads EAGVAQSPRYKIIEKRQSVAFWCNPISGHATLYWYQQILGQGPKLLIQFQNNGVVDDSQLPKDRFSAERLKGVDSTLKIQPAKLEDSAVYLCASSKEGGFNQPQHFGDGTRLSIL.

V is TRBV7-9 and J is TRBJ2-3; the D gene is possibly TRBD2 (6 bases). CDR1 SEHNR and CDR2 FQNEAQ come from the germline V gene (reference sequence). The CDR3 sequence is 15 residues long. Trimming took off 5 bases at V and 1 base at J, with 13 bases between the two ends. This CDR3 is CASSRRGGGTDTQYF. CDR3 nucleotides: TGTGCCAGCAGCCGGCGGGGTGGGGGCACAGATACGCAGTATTTT.

A single count supports this clone. J is TRBJ2-5 and V is TRBV5-1; D tentatively fits TRBD1 or TRBD2 (5 bases each). Germline V gene sequence: CDR1 SGHRS, CDR2 YFSETQ. V was trimmed by 0 bases and J by 1 base, leaving 10 bases between them. This CDR3 region has 15 residues. CDR3 sequence: CASSLDVGTQETQYF. As DNA, the CDR3 is TGCGCCAGCAGCTTGGATGTTGGGACCCAAGAGACCCAGTACTTC.

This clone was seen just once. This CDR3 is CASSLSQGSREKLFF. In DNA, the CDR3 is TGTGCCAGCAGCTTGTCGCAGGGATCGAGGGAAAAACTGTTTTTT. This rearrangement joins TRBV5-4 to TRBJ1-4, with D maybe TRBD1 (5 bases). CDR1 and CDR2 from the germline V gene are SGHNT and YYREEE (reference sequence). Between the trimmed V and J ends, which lost 1 base and 8 bases, there was a span of 15 bases. This CDR3 region has 15 residues.

The gene calls are TRBV7-8 and TRBJ1-2, with D possibly being TRBD1 (6 bases). Germline-derived CDR1 and CDR2 are SGHVS and FQNEAQ. The CDR3 consists of 14 residues. The ends were cut back, 5 bases at V and 4 bases at J, with 14 bases in the middle. The CDR3 protein is CASSQTGLGYGYTF. CDR3 sequence (DNA): TGTGCCAGCAGCCAAACAGGGCTGGGCTATGGCTACACCTTC. The full variable domain, with the rest looked up from reference TRBV7-8 and TRBJ1-2, is GAGVSQSPRYKVAKRGQDVALRCDPISGHVSLFWYQQALGQGPEFLTYFQNEAQLDKSGLPSDRFFAERPEGSVSTLKIQRTQQEDSAVYLCASSQTGLGYGYTFGSGTRLTVV.

As to this clone: This same CDR3 is encoded by further DNA sequences in the sample. The genes are TRBV7-9 and TRBJ1-6; D is unresolved. The CDR3 covers 12 residues. V lost 1 base and J lost 6, with 1 base in between. Germline values: CDR1 SEHNR, CDR2 FQNEAQ (reference sequence). The CDR3 region is CASSLGNSPLHF. The CDR3 nucleotides are TGTGCCAGCAGCTTAGGTAATTCACCCCTCCACTTT.

In its sample, this clone was seen once. The chain employs TRBV30 and TRBJ1-3; D unclear. The ends were cut back, 3 bases at V and 0 bases at J, with 9 bases in the middle. Germline loops: CDR1 GTSNPN, CDR2 SVGIG (reference sequence). The CDR3 runs 14 residues. CDR3 region: CAWRKAISGNTIYF. As DNA, the CDR3 is TGTGCCTGGAGAAAGGCAATCTCTGGAAACACCATATATTTT.

This chain joins TRBV6-4 and TRBJ2-3, with TRBD2 identical over 10 bases. The V and J ends lost 4 bases and 4 bases, in that order; junction bases with no gene match: 5. Germline assignment: CDR1 MRHNA and CDR2 SNTAGT. The CDR3 totals 15 residues. CDR3 in DNA: TGTGCCAGCAGTGCCGGTAGCGGGGGGTCAGATACGCAGTATTTT. Its protein product is CASSAGSGGSDTQYF.

The CDR3 DNA is TGTGCCAGCAGCCCCCTTGAGGGAGACGACTCACCCCTCCACTTT. The encoded protein is CASSPLEGDDSPLHF. The chain has TRBV5-5 and TRBJ1-6; D is ambiguous. The V gene's germline CDR1 is SGHKS and CDR2 YYEKEE (reference sequence). This CDR3 spans 15 amino acids. Trimming took off 4 bases at V and 10 bases at J, with 18 bases between the two ends.

The sample holds one count of this clone. The rearrangement joins TRBV6-5 to TRBJ2-2; D is unclear. V shed 8 bases and J shed 8 bases, with 18 bases lying between them. The CDR3 totals 14 residues. Germline CDR1 and CDR2: MNHEY and SVGAGI. CDR3 residues: CASRFRSEAGELFF. Here the CDR3 DNA reads TGTGCCAGCCGATTTCGATCCGAGGCGGGGGAGCTGTTTTTT.